This TCR beta chain was obtained from a study of cytomegalovirus exposure and HLA in healthy donors. TCRdb keeps only in-frame clones here, not all; method: immunoSEQ multiplex PCR. The sample has 250,000 to 350,000 clones; approximately 85% are singletons. The CDR3 sequence is 16 residues long. CDR1 is SGHRS, CDR2 YFSETQ, per germline. Trimming shortened V by 0 bases and J by 5 bases, and 14 bases separated the two germline ends. This chain links TRBV5-1 with TRBJ2-2; perhaps TRBD2 as D (5 bases). This receptor was identified in a man younger than 40 in good health and CMV-seronegative. The sample taken for sequencing was PBMCs. CDR3 bases: TGCGCCAGCAGCTTGGCCAGTAGCGCGGCGACCGGGGAGCTGTTTTTT. This encodes CASSLASSAATGELFF.